Listed below are T cell receptor beta chains from one sample, sequenced in a study of beta chain features in type 1 diabetes. Produced via immunoSEQ multiplex PCR; TCRdb's table is partial and in-frame only. The sample yields roughly 380,000 clones, 20% seen once. Specimen: naive CD4+ T cells from blood. The receptors were gathered from a woman between 18 and 29 years old in good health. CDR3s include the opening cysteine and the closing phenylalanine or tryptophan. The order of the fields is D gene, clone size, J gene, V gene, CDR3 DNA, CDR3 protein. A D gene is named only where the DNA matches it firmly. For some rows the clone size is stated as once, few or many, or as a class when expanded; others skip it.

>TRBD1|.|TRBJ1-2|TRBV23-1
TGCGCCAGCAGTCAATCTATTGGGACAGGGGATGGCTACACCTTC
CASSQSIGTGDGYTF
>.|few|TRBJ2-2|TRBV25-1
TGTGCCAGCAGTGACCCTTCCAGGGGAGCGAGAGGGGAGCTGTTTTTT
CASSDPSRGARGELFF
>.|.|TRBJ2-7|TRBV27
TGTGCCAGCAGTTCCCTTGGCGTAGCCACCTACGAGCAGTACTTC
CASSSLGVATYEQYF
>.|.|TRBJ2-3|TRBV20-1
TGCAGTGCTACGGGGGAGAATACGCAGTATTTT
CSATGENTQYF
>TRBD2|.|TRBJ2-2|TRBV5-4
TGTGCCAGCAGCTTGGTGGGAGGGCCGTCCGGGGAGCTGTTTTTT
CASSLVGGPSGELFF
>TRBD2|few|TRBJ2-1|TRBV30
TGTGCCTGGAGTGTTCTAGCGGACAATGAGCAGTTCTTC
CAWSVLADNEQFF
>.|.|TRBJ2-1|TRBV5-1
TGCGCCAGCAGCCCCCAGGACAGACCCTACAATGAGCAGTTCTTC
CASSPQDRPYNEQFF
>.|.|TRBJ1-2|TRBV19
TGTGCCAGCCAGAGAGCGTCGACAGCCACTAACTATGGCTACACCTTC
CASQRASTATNYGYTF
>TRBD1|few|TRBJ1-1|TRBV7-3
TGTGCCAGCAGCCCAGGGGGTCGCCAAAAAGCTTTCTTT
CASSPGGRQKAFF
>TRBD1|few|TRBJ2-5|TRBV10-1
TGCGCCAGCAGTGGGACAGGAGAGACCCAGTACTTC
CASSGTGETQYF
>.|.|TRBJ2-1|TRBV6-5
TGTGCCAGCAGTTACGGGAGAATCGATCAGCAGTTCTTC
CASSYGRIDQQFF
>TRBD2|.|TRBJ2-3|TRBV7-3
TGTGCCAGCAGCTCAACAGGACTAGCGGGGGTAAATACGCAGTATTTT
CASSSTGLAGVNTQYF
>TRBD1|.|TRBJ2-1|TRBV11-2
TGTGCCAGCAGCGTGGGACAGGAATACAATGAGCAGTTCTTC
CASSVGQEYNEQFF
>TRBD2|few|TRBJ2-1|TRBV29-1
TGCAGCGCTCCCTTAAGACTAGCGGGAGTAGCAAAGAATGAGCAGTTCTTC
CSAPLRLAGVAKNEQFF
>.|.|TRBJ2-1|TRBV30
TGTGCCTGCCGACTAGTAAGATTTCACTACAATGAGCAGTTCTTC
CACRLVRFHYNEQFF
>.|.|TRBJ2-7|TRBV9
TGTGCCAGCAGCGCACAGGGTTACAGCTCCTACGAGCAGTACTTC
CASSAQGYSSYEQYF
>.|few|TRBJ2-3|TRBV12-5
TGTGCTAGTGGTTTGGTAGGAGTAGATACGCAGTATTTT
CASGLVGVDTQYF
>.|few|TRBJ1-2|TRBV7-2
TGTGCCAGCAGCTTACTTGACAGCAACTATGGCTACACCTTC
CASSLLDSNYGYTF
>.|.|TRBJ1-2|TRBV7-2
TGTGCCAGCAGCTTAGCAAGCGGTCGAATCGACTATGGCTACACCTTC
CASSLASGRIDYGYTF
>TRBD1|.|TRBJ1-1|TRBV30
TGTGCCTGGGGACAGGGACGGACTGAAGCTTTCTTT
CAWGQGRTEAFF
>.|.|TRBJ2-5|TRBV5-1
TGCGCCAGCAGCCCTACTAGCCGAGAGACCCAGTACTTC
CASSPTSRETQYF
>.|few|TRBJ2-1|TRBV13
TGTGCCAGCAGCAGCGGGACAAATCACAATGAGCAGTTCTTC
CASSSGTNHNEQFF